This T cell receptor (beta chain) was identified in a study of tumor-infiltrating lymphocytes in primary liver carcinoma. The overall study: The study enrolled male and female patients aged 30 to 69 years.

The CDR3 has 14 amino acids. Germline V CDR1 and CDR2: GTSNPN, SVGIG (reference sequence). Study outcomes and limitations: The overlap of tumor-adjacent and tumor-blood pairs was smaller than that of tumor region pairs. Researchers report that only about 7.5-25% of top clones turned up in all five tumor regions.

Unsorted bulk tissue (roughly 19-31 mg) underwent RNA and DNA co-extraction. Note on this clonotype: What it binds is unknown. A read error may produce the germline difference seen at one junction end.

The researchers produced TCR beta cDNA from approximately 540 ng total RNA with a constant-region primer. The TCR beta library was amplified through three nested multiplex PCR rounds in a modified ARM-PCR procedure. TRBV1-TRBV30 forward and Cbeta reverse primers drove the first two roughly 9-cycle rounds. Using its own MiXCR run on the multiplex PCR reads, TCRdb lists one record per CDR3 protein. This sample has tens of thousands of distinct CDR3 sequences, with 70% to 85% found just once. The chain joins TRBV30 to TRBJ2-5; possible D gene TRBD2, 6 bases. The sequenced sample was liver tumor tissue from sampling region 2. Documented subset: tumor region T2, inferior pole. This clonotype was obtained from a man in his forties or fifties with primary liver carcinoma and hepatitis B virus infection. CDR3 DNA sequence: TGTGCCTGGAGTGTACGCGGGACCCAAGGGACCCAGTACTTC. Its translation is CAWSVRGTQGTQYF.